This TCR beta chain was captured in a study of blood T cell repertoires in COVID-19. In the study overall: The study drew acute and convalescent COVID-19 samples from the United States, Italy and Spain. PBMCs, B-cell-depleted T cells, or T cells provided the cDNA or gDNA that made up the material.

Original analysis: Reference gene primer amplification gave nucleated cell count estimates. Sequenced by immunoSEQ multiplex PCR; TCRdb stores in-frame clones only, minus some. That table gives V, J and clone size, and the DNA gave D and trimming. The sample consists of 200,000 to 250,000 clones, approximately 83% of them appearing once. This CDR3 is built from 15 residues. Per the germline V gene, CDR1 is SGHDT and CDR2 is YYEEEE. V lost 3 bases, J lost 1 base, and 13 bases lay in between. The clonotype originates from a man aged 25 to 40 who had recovered from COVID-19. This rearrangement joins TRBV5-6 to TRBJ1-1; possible D gene TRBD1, 6 bases. The sequenced sample was peripheral blood. The CDR3 protein is CASSWDIGENTEAFF. CDR3 in DNA: TGTGCCAGCAGCTGGGACATCGGGGAGAACACTGAAGCTTTCTTT.